This TCR beta chain emerged from a study of T cell changes during pregnancy in multiple sclerosis. The repertoire was sequenced with immunoSEQ multiplex PCR; TCRdb's copy has only in-frame clones and lacks some. The sample has around 69,000 clones, more than 90% seen once. Trimming stripped 2 bases from V and 8 bases from J, with 27 bases between. This CDR3 contains 18 residues. Germline V gene data show CDR1 as MDHEN and CDR2 as SYDVKM. Sequenced material: peripheral blood, taken in the second trimester of pregnancy. This TCR came from a female donor in good health, enrolled as a control in a pregnancy study. This chain connects TRBV28 to TRBJ1-2; D remains ambiguous. The DNA for the CDR3 is TGTGCCAGCAGTTTAGGCCGAACGGAGGGTGCCGTAGGAGGAGGCTACACCTTC. Translated, it gives CASSLGRTEGAVGGGYTF.